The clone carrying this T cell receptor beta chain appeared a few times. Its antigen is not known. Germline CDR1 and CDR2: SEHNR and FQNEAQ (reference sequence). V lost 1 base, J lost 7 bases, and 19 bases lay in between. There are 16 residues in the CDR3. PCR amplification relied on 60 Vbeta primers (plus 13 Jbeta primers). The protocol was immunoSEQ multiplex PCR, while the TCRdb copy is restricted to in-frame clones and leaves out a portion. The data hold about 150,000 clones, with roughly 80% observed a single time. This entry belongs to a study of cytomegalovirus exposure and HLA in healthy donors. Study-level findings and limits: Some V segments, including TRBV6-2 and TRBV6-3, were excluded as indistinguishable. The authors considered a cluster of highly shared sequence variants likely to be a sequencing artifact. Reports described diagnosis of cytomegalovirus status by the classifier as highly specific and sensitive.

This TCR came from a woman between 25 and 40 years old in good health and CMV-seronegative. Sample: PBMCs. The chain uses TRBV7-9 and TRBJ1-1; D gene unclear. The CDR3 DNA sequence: TGTGCCAGCAGCTTAGTAGGATTGGCGAAGACGGGTGAAGCTTTCTTT. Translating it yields CASSLVGLAKTGEAFF.